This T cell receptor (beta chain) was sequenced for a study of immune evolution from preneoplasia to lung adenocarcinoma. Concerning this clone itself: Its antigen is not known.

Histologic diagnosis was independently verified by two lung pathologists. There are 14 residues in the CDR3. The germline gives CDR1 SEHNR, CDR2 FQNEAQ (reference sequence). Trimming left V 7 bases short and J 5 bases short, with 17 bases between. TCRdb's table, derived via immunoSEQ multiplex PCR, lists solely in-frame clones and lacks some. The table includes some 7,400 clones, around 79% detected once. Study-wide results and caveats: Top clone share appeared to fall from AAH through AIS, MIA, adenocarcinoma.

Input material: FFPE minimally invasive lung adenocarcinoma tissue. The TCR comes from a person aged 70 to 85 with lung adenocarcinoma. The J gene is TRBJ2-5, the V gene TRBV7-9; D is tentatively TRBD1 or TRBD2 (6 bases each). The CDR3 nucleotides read TGTGCCAGCACCGCCTACGGGGGCGTTGAGACCCAGTACTTC. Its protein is CASTAYGGVETQYF. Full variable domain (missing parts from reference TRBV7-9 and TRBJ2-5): DTGVSQNPRHKITKRGQNVTFRCDPISEHNRLYWYRQTLGQGPEFLTYFQNEAQLEKSRLLSDRFSAERPKGSFSTLEIQRTEQGDSAMYLCASTAYGGVETQYFGPGTRLLVL.